The 28 T cell receptor beta chains below all came from one sample that was sequenced in a study of CD8+ T cells in alopecia areata. cDNA serving as the sequencing template came from extracted, reverse transcribed RNA. Sequencing was performed with immunoSEQ multiplex PCR; in TCRdb, only in-frame clones are kept and a portion is missing. The table shows 150,000 or so clones, with 49% occurring only once. Here the sequenced sample was CD8+ T cells sorted from blood, taken at week 0. The receptors were gathered from a human donor with alopecia areata.

A word on this clone: This same CDR3 is encoded by further DNA sequences in the sample. The CDR3 sequence: CASSDQGYGYTF. The CDR3 DNA is TGTGCCAGCAGTGATCAGGGCTATGGCTACACCTTC. V is TRBV25-1 and J is TRBJ1-2; a weak D match, TRBD1 (5 bases). The CDR3 has 12 amino acids. In germline, CDR1 is MGHDK, CDR2 SYGVNS. The V and J ends lost 3 bases and 4 bases respectively, with 6 bases between them.

The chain combines TRBV9 with TRBJ2-3; unclear D gene. CDR1 is SGDLS, CDR2 YYNGEE, per germline. V dropped 3 bases and J dropped 5 bases, with 7 bases sitting between them. This CDR3 is 12 amino acids long. The CDR3 here is CASSAGGDTQYF. The CDR3 DNA reads as TGTGCCAGCAGCGCCGGTGGAGATACGCAGTATTTT.

The chain couples TRBV13 to TRBJ1-2; tentatively, D is TRBD1 (6 bases). Germline lookup yields CDR1 PRHDT and CDR2 FYEKMQ (reference sequence). V dropped 4 bases and J dropped 1 base, with 13 bases sitting between them. This CDR3 has 15 residues. Here the CDR3 reads CASSSWDNLNYGYTF. In DNA form, the CDR3 reads TGTGCCAGCAGCTCCTGGGACAACCTTAACTATGGCTACACCTTC.

V gene TRBV5-6 combines with J gene TRBJ1-2; D not certain. There are 13 residues in the CDR3. Germline lookup yields CDR1 SGHDT and CDR2 YYEEEE. The V and J ends lost 3 bases and 8 bases respectively, with 14 bases between them. CDR3 DNA: TGTGCCAGCAGCTCCGACATATCAGGAGGCTACACCTTC. It translates to CASSSDISGGYTF.

In this sample, this clone turned up a few times. The chain combines TRBV5-4 with TRBJ2-1, with 8 bases that match TRBD1. The trim removed 5 bases at V and 7 bases at J, leaving 8 bases unmatched. Germline lookup yields CDR1 SGHNT and CDR2 YYREEE (reference sequence). The CDR3 has 14 residues. The CDR3 protein is CASRAGTGLNEQFF. Here the CDR3 DNA reads TGTGCCAGCAGAGCCGGGACAGGACTTAATGAGCAGTTCTTC.

The chain recombines TRBV29-1 with TRBJ2-7; 9 bases map to TRBD2. The CDR3 totals 15 residues. The germline V gene has CDR1 SQVTM and CDR2 ANQGSEA. V shed 0 bases and J 3 bases; nucleotides not matched to a gene: 6. The CDR3, as DNA: TGCAGCGTTGAAGACCTGACTAGCGGAGGCTACGAGCAGTACTTC. Translation gives CSVEDLTSGGYEQYF.

V is TRBV6-5 and J is TRBJ2-5; possibly TRBD2 for D (6 bases). Trimming left V 7 bases short and J 2 bases short, with 14 bases between. CDR1 MNHEY and CDR2 SVGAGI come from the germline V gene. There are 14 residues in the CDR3. CDR3 DNA: TGTGCCAGCACCCAAGGAGGAGGGCAAGAGACCCAGTACTTC. This translates into CASTQGGGQETQYF.

In DNA, the CDR3 is TGTGCCAGCAGCGTTGGTGGGAGCCAGAAGCTGTTTTTT. Translating it yields CASSVGGSQKLFF. The gene calls are TRBV5-6 and TRBJ2-2; possible D gene TRBD2, 5 bases. V dropped 4 bases and J dropped 12 bases, with 16 bases sitting between them. This CDR3 region has 13 residues. Germline CDR1 SGHDT, CDR2 YYEEEE.

This rearrangement joins TRBV6-5 to TRBJ1-6, with no clear D. Germline V gene lookup returns CDR1 MNHEY and CDR2 SVGAGI. This CDR3 is built from 15 residues. Trimming stripped 8 bases from V and 8 bases from J, with 19 bases between. The CDR3 DNA reads TGTGCCAGCTCCCCCGAGGGAGGGAGGTATTCACCCCTCCACTTT. Translated: CASSPEGGRYSPLHF.

The rearrangement joins TRBV7-2 to TRBJ2-1; 9 nucleotides agree with TRBD2. The CDR3 runs to 15 residues. The germline V gene has CDR1 SGHTA and CDR2 FQGNSA. The J segment lost 4 bases and the V segment lost 1 base, leaving 2 bases of the junction unmatched. CDR3 coding DNA: TGTGCCAGCAGCTTAGGCGGGGGGGATTACAATGAGCAGTTCTTC. It is translated as CASSLGGGDYNEQFF. Combining the CDR3 with reference TRBV7-2 and TRBJ2-1 gives the whole variable domain GAGVSQSPSNKVTEKGKDVELRCDPISGHTALYWYRQSLGQGLEFLIYFQGNSAPDKSGLPSDRFSAERTGGSVSTLTIQRTQQEDSAVYLCASSLGGGDYNEQFFGPGTRLTVL.

The V and J genes are TRBV5-6 and TRBJ2-5; 9 positions agree with TRBD2. The CDR3 contains 16 residues. Germline CDR1 reads SGHDT; CDR2 reads YYEEEE. The ends lost 3 bases at V and 5 bases at J; junction bases unmatched: 11. The CDR3 protein is CASSWVQRGAVETQYF. The CDR3 bases are TGTGCCAGCAGCTGGGTCCAGCGGGGGGCCGTGGAGACCCAGTACTTC.

The chain carries TRBV29-1 and TRBJ2-7, with 7 bases lining up with TRBD1. The V segment lost 4 bases and the J segment 3 bases; nucleotides outside the gene matches: 6. The CDR3 runs to 13 residues. Germline V CDR1 and CDR2: SQVTM, ANQGSEA. The DNA for the CDR3 is TGCAGCGTTGTAGTGAGGACAGGCTACGAGCAGTACTTC. It codes for CSVVVRTGYEQYF.

This clone was found once. This rearrangement joins TRBV5-1 to TRBJ2-2; 9 bases agree with TRBD1. The length of the CDR3 is 14 residues. With 5 bases clipped from V and 5 bases from J, the junction kept 4 bases outside the gene matches. Germline V gene data show CDR1 as SGHRS and CDR2 as YFSETQ. Written as DNA, the CDR3 is TGCGCCAGCAGACCACAGGGGGCGACCGGGGAGCTGTTTTTT. Its protein product is CASRPQGATGELFF.

The chain is built from TRBV30 and TRBJ1-2; TRBD1 aligns across 7 bases. Germline CDR1 reads GTSNPN; CDR2 reads SVGIG (reference sequence). V shed 0 bases and J 0 bases; nucleotides not matched to a gene: 7. The length of the CDR3 is 16 residues. CDR3 sequence: CAWSVDREWANYGYTF. The CDR3 nucleotides are TGTGCCTGGAGTGTAGACAGGGAGTGGGCTAACTATGGCTACACCTTC.

The chain recombines TRBV29-1 with TRBJ2-1, with D tentatively TRBD2 (6 bases). Trimming took off 2 bases at V and 4 bases at J, with 12 bases between the two ends. The CDR3 consists of 14 residues. CDR1 is SQVTM and CDR2 is ANQGSEA in the germline V gene. The DNA for the CDR3 is TGCAGCGTTGAATTTAGCGGCCTATACAATGAGCAGTTCTTC. It translates to CSVEFSGLYNEQFF.

This clone was detected a few times. CDR3 sequence reads: CASHSPGIRGYTF. The CDR3 region has the DNA TGCGCCAGCCACAGTCCAGGGATTCGGGGCTACACCTTC. The rearrangement uses TRBV4-1 and TRBJ1-2; D is possibly TRBD1 (5 bases). CDR1 and CDR2 (germline): MGHRA, YSYEKL. The CDR3 covers 13 residues. V lost 8 bases and J lost 8, with 18 bases in between.

The V call is TRBV7-3, the J call TRBJ2-5, with 7 positions matching TRBD1. From germline, CDR1 is SGHTA and CDR2 FQGTGA. The V gene end was trimmed by 5 bases and the J gene end by 1 base; junction bases not matched to a gene: 10. There are 16 residues in the CDR3. CDR3 protein: CASSRRDRSPQETQYF. Written as DNA, the CDR3 is TGTGCCAGCAGCCGCCGGGACAGAAGCCCCCAAGAGACCCAGTACTTC.

This clone was detected only a few times. The chain combines TRBV7-9 with TRBJ2-4; D ambiguous. CDR1 SEHNR and CDR2 FQNEAQ come from the germline V gene (reference sequence). Trimming took off 5 bases at V and 0 bases at J, with 5 bases between the two ends. This CDR3 is built from 13 residues. The CDR3 loop is CASSNLAKNIQYF. The CDR3 coding sequence is TGTGCCAGCAGCAACTTAGCCAAAAACATTCAGTACTTC.

This clone was counted between two and nine times. Other DNA sequences in this sample translate to the same CDR3. The chain combines TRBV6-5 with TRBJ2-7; D is perhaps TRBD1 (6 bases). This CDR3 is built from 13 residues. Germline CDR1 and CDR2: MNHEY and SVGAGI. Trimming took off 0 bases at V and 3 bases at J, with 6 bases between the two ends. CDR3 in DNA: TGTGCCAGCAGTTACTCACAGGGCTACGAGCAGTACTTC. This codes for CASSYSQGYEQYF.

The chain has TRBV13 and TRBJ2-7; tentatively, D is TRBD1 (6 bases). Germline V lookup: CDR1 PRHDT, CDR2 FYEKMQ (reference sequence). The V gene lost 5 bases and the J gene lost 3 bases, with 17 bases spanning the gap. This CDR3 is 15 amino acids long. The CDR3 sequence: CASSPPGHNLYEQYF. The CDR3 DNA sequence: TGTGCCAGCAGCCCTCCGGGACATAACCTCTACGAGCAGTACTTC. Filled out from reference TRBV13 and TRBJ2-7, the complete variable domain reads AAGVIQSPRHLIKEKRETATLKCYPIPRHDTVYWYQQGPGQDPQFLISFYEKMQSDKGSIPDRFSAQQFSDYHSELNMSSLELGDSALYFCASSPPGHNLYEQYFGPGTRLTVT.

This chain connects TRBV27 to TRBJ1-5; D might be TRBD1 (5 bases). Trimming took off 5 bases at V and 2 bases at J, with 19 bases between the two ends. Per the germline V gene, CDR1 is MNHEY and CDR2 is SMNVEV (reference sequence). The CDR3 spans 17 residues. The CDR3 is CASSPRQTKGGNQPQHF. Here the CDR3 DNA reads TGTGCCAGCAGTCCACGACAGACAAAAGGCGGCAATCAGCCCCAGCATTTT.

This clone has a handful of counts. The V gene is TRBV7-9, the J gene TRBJ1-2, with D hard to call. V lost 4 bases to trimming and J lost 3 bases, with 18 bases between them. Looked up from germline, CDR1 is SEHNR and CDR2 is FQNEAQ (reference sequence). The CDR3 length is 16 residues. Written as DNA, the CDR3 is TGTGCCAGCAGCTCACGAGACCACATCCATTACTATGGCTACACCTTC. Translation: CASSSRDHIHYYGYTF.

The V gene is TRBV6-5, the J gene TRBJ2-1; TRBD1 agrees at 9 bases. The germline CDR1 and CDR2 sequences are MNHEY and SVGAGI. With 0 bases clipped from V and 6 bases from J, the junction kept 0 bases outside the gene matches. This CDR3 has 14 amino acids. The DNA for the CDR3 is TGTGCCAGCAGTTACTCGACAGGGGGCAATGAGCAGTTCTTC. This codes for CASSYSTGGNEQFF.

This rearrangement joins TRBV29-1 to TRBJ1-3; no clear D. Germline values: CDR1 SQVTM, CDR2 ANQGSEA. There are 15 residues in the CDR3. Between the trimmed V and J ends, which lost 6 bases and 3 bases, there was a span of 18 bases. The CDR3 DNA reads TGCAGCGTGACGGACGAGGAGGCGCTTGGAAACACCATATATTTT. It yields the protein CSVTDEEALGNTIYF.

V gene TRBV5-6 combines with J gene TRBJ1-1, with 9 positions matching TRBD1. This CDR3 is built from 14 residues. Trimming removed 4 bases from V and 4 bases from J; junction bases left unmatched: 5. Germline CDR1 SGHDT, CDR2 YYEEEE. The CDR3 region has the DNA TGTGCCAGCAGCCCCGGGACAGGGATCACTGAAGCTTTCTTT. Residues: CASSPGTGITEAFF.

There are a few counts of this clone. The V gene is TRBV2, the J gene TRBJ2-3; 8 bases align to TRBD1. The CDR3 runs 19 residues. The germline CDR1 and CDR2 sequences are SNHLY and FYNNEI. With 1 base clipped from V and 4 bases from J, the junction kept 16 bases outside the gene matches. The CDR3 DNA reads TGTGCCAGCAGTGAAGGGATACAGGGGGGCGTCTTGGGCGCAGATACGCAGTATTTT. Translated, it gives CASSEGIQGGVLGADTQYF. Drawing the rest from reference TRBV2 and TRBJ2-3, the complete variable domain is EPEVTQTPSHQVTQMGQEVILRCVPISNHLYFYWYRQILGQKVEFLVSFYNNEISEKSEIFDDQFSVERPDGSNFTLKIRSTKLEDSAMYFCASSEGIQGGVLGADTQYFGPGTRLTVL.

This clone was seen a single time. The chain couples TRBV29-1 to TRBJ1-2; the match to TRBD1 covers 8 bases. CDR3 length: 16 amino acids. Germline V lookup: CDR1 SQVTM, CDR2 ANQGSEA. V gave up 2 bases and J gave up 5 bases; unmatched junction bases: 13. The CDR3 DNA is TGCAGCGTTGAAACTGGGGGGACAGGCCACGAGTATGGCTACACCTTC. Protein: CSVETGGTGHEYGYTF.

J is TRBJ2-2 and V is TRBV5-1; the D call may be TRBD1 or TRBD2 (5 bases each). V was shortened by 0 bases and J by 6 bases, with 12 bases between the two germline ends. Germline V CDR1 and CDR2: SGHRS, YFSETQ. The CDR3 length is 15 residues. This CDR3 reads CASSLGDPVAGELFF. The CDR3 DNA follows: TGCGCCAGCAGCTTGGGGGACCCGGTAGCCGGGGAGCTGTTTTTT.